Reported below is one TCR beta chain. Its antigen remains unknown. The record originates from a study of T cell responses to AZD1222 COVID-19 vaccine. Study background: Pooling was applied to second doses at about 4 or about 12 weeks. General study points: Spike-specific TCR repertoires showed rising breadth and depth after two AZD1222 doses. Only a handful of people who got AZD1222 tested seropositive at baseline. Close to half of spike-specific TCRs reportedly recognize unmutated variant regions.

V was trimmed by 0 bases and J by 3 bases, leaving 12 bases between them. Germline V gene data show CDR1 as MGHRA and CDR2 as YSYEKL. This CDR3 spans 16 amino acids. Sequenced by immunoSEQ multiplex PCR; TCRdb stores in-frame clones only, minus some. The sample has fewer than 150,000 clones; over 85% are singletons. This chain links TRBV4-1 with TRBJ1-5, with D maybe TRBD1 (6 bases). The sample here was peripheral blood, taken on day 0 of AZD1222 vaccination. The source of this sequence is an adult in good health. CDR3 coding DNA: TGCGCCAGCAGCCAAGAAGGCGGACAGCTCAATCAGCCCCAGCATTTT. It is translated as CASSQEGGQLNQPQHF.